This T cell receptor (beta chain) was documented in a study of OX40 agonist ivuxolimab in advanced cancers. Turning to the study itself: Participants could have had prior anti-PD-1, anti-PD-L1 or anti-CTLA-4 therapy, and roughly 40% had some. Partial response was recorded in three patients: one hepatocellular carcinoma and two cutaneous melanoma cases.

Measured with immunoSEQ multiplex PCR; TCRdb has only the in-frame clones, and not every one. The sample contains almost 70,000 clones, about 88% of which appear only once. Notes on the study in general: In general, CD8+ T cells held more expanded clones than CD4+ did, on average.

CDR3 length equals 14 residues. Trimming shortened V by 0 bases and J by 4 bases, and 9 bases separated the two germline ends. From germline, CDR1 is MNHEY and CDR2 SVGAGI. As for this clone: The antigen is not known.

Peripheral blood came from all dose cohorts at three timepoints. The chain uses TRBV6-5 and TRBJ1-2; a weak D match, TRBD1 (6 bases). Sequenced here: CD4+ or CD8+ T cells sorted from blood, sampled in a trial of the OX40 agonist ivuxolimab. The clonotype comes from an adult with an advanced solid tumor such as melanoma, head and neck, liver or kidney cancer. This CDR3 is CASSYSGRGYGYTF. The CDR3 DNA sequence: TGTGCCAGCAGTTACTCGGGCAGGGGCTATGGCTACACCTTC.